This note documents a single T cell receptor beta chain sequence. Its antigen remains unidentified. A read error may explain this, as a much larger clone is one base away. This sample stems from a study of tumor-infiltrating lymphocytes in primary liver carcinoma (dated by TCRdb to 2016 to 2017). With respect to the entire study: Between November 2015 and March 2016, roughly 5 patients in China with histopathologically diagnosed primary liver carcinoma had their tumors surgically resected. The five patients, three men and two women aged 30 to 69 years, had hepatocellular carcinoma (four) or combined HCC and intrahepatic cholangiocarcinoma (one). Tumors of the five patients were stage T1-T3 N0M0 with maximum diameters of roughly 4.2 to 11 cm. Roughly 3.65 to 8 million productive TCRbeta reads were obtained per sample, and no significant difference in read depth was found between tissue types. The study combined TCRbeta repertoire sequencing, expression microarrays and whole-exome sequencing across five regions of each liver tumor, with adjacent normal tissue and blood. A total of 35 or so specimens from 5 patients went through TCRbeta repertoire sequencing, namely 25 tumor regions, 5 adjacent noncancerous liver tissues and 5 peripheral blood samples. Repertoires from technical replicates were highly reproducible, with mean shared-clone rates about 0.91 and correlation coefficients above 0.98. General findings and caveats noted by the study authors: Comparison of CD4+ and CD8+ T cell repertoires was precluded by the use of bulk unsorted samples. Consistent with antigen-driven expansion, pairs of tumor regions showed higher repertoire overlap (mean roughly 35%) than either tumor-adjacent pairs (approximately 17%) or tumor-blood pairs (roughly 15%). Only the TCR beta chain was sequenced, so true repertoire diversity is likely underestimated because unpaired alpha chains were not captured. A significantly larger repertoire fraction was made up by the top 250 clones in tumors than in blood (p = 0.039). The study included only 4 to 6 patients, and the authors note findings should be validated in a larger study.

Blood RNA was extracted from unsorted whole blood using TRIzol reagent, and germline DNA was obtained with the DNeasy Blood & Tissue kit. Patients had chronic HBV infection and were treatment-naive at sampling. About 4 milliliters of peripheral blood were collected into K2EDTA tubes before surgery. CDR1 and CDR2 are drawn from the germline V gene: MNHEY, SVGEGT. Between the V and J ends, shortened by 1 base and 5 bases respectively, the junction contains 5 bases. Including the terminal cysteine and phenylalanine, the CDR3 comprises 12 residues. Of the read, only the CDR3 DNA is kept; its 36 bases are in frame from base 1. Using a constant-region primer and ProtoScript II reverse transcriptase, TCRbeta-specific cDNA was reverse-transcribed from 500 ng total RNA. Three nested multiplex PCR rounds, following a slightly modified ARM-PCR procedure, were used to build the TCRbeta libraries. Multiplex TRBV1-TRBV30 forward primers and a Cbeta reverse primer were used in the first two PCR rounds, each of which was run for about 10 cycles. Sample barcodes and Illumina adapters were added in a final 25-cycle PCR using Deep VentR polymerase. Amplicons of 200-500 bp were gel-purified with a QIAquick gel extraction kit before sequencing. The TCRbeta amplicons were sequenced with 250-bp paired-end reads on an Illumina HiSeq 2500. The study's processing was this. To recover full CDR3 sequences, reads were quality-trimmed using Trimmomatic v0.33 and paired reads were then merged using FLASH v1.2.11. V, D and J germline segments were assigned to the rearranged TCRbeta sequences by MiGEC v1.2.1b. Clonotype statistics, along with Shannon-Wiener diversity indices, were calculated using VDJtools v1.0.0. To reduce sampling bias, subsequent analyses other than the diversity analysis used only the 250 most abundant clonotypes in each sample. TCRdb reran the public reads through fastp at Q25 and MiXCR, keeping productive beta chains. Rows with one shared CDR3 protein collapse into an entry with the most common genes and DNA. The V and J calls shown here were made by TCRdb, not taken from the authors' results. The sample table shows roughly 330,000 distinct CDR3 sequences, and less than 75% are seen once. The ten largest clonotypes hold about 6.1% of the sample.

The rearrangement joined TRBV6-2 or TRBV6-3 to TRBJ2-5; no D segment can be confidently identified. The sequencing input was peripheral blood. The receptor's source is a man in his forties or fifties with primary liver carcinoma and hepatitis B virus infection. CDR3 region: CASSYFLETQYF. The nucleotides are TGTGCCAGCAGTTACTTCTTGGAGACCCAGTACTTC.